This T cell receptor beta chain was captured by sequencing in a study of blood T cells in healthy people across ages. Study details: About one barcoded TCR beta cDNA was captured per two T cells.

A second PCR of about 7 to 12 cycles used a sample-barcoded 5' primer and a J-beta primer mix. One entry per CDR3 protein results from TCRdb running MiXCR on the 5' RACE reads. Counted here are about 680,000 distinct CDR3 sequences, roughly 50% occurring once; the ten biggest clones make up roughly 31%. The V segment lost 0 bases and the J segment 9 bases; nucleotides outside the gene matches: 11. The CDR3 runs 15 residues. Germline values: CDR1 LGHNA, CDR2 YNFKEQ. This TCR came from a woman in her sixties or seventies in good health. Sample: blood. The rearrangement links TRBV4-2 to TRBJ2-7; 7 positions match TRBD1. The CDR3: CASSQEGPFPGGQYF. CDR3 nucleotide sequence: TGTGCCAGCAGCCAAGAAGGTCCGTTCCCAGGGGGGCAGTACTTC.